Below are 20 T cell receptor beta chains sequenced from a single sample in a study of T cell repertoires in cytomegalovirus infection. TCRdb called the reads again in MiXCR, with one record for every CDR3 protein. This table has about 740,000 distinct CDR3 sequences, roughly a third appearing once. Their antigens are not known. The material sequenced was cultured PBMCs, taken from culture after CMV antigen stimulation. All receptors derive from a human donor in good health (CMV status not recorded). Some clones in this sample may be carry-over from other donors' samples.

The rearrangement joins TRBV15 to TRBJ1-1; 9 nucleotides agree with TRBD1. This CDR3 contains 15 residues. The V segment lost 3 bases and the J segment 5 bases; nucleotides outside the gene matches: 7. Germline V CDR1 and CDR2: LNHNV, YYDKDF (reference sequence). The CDR3 reads CATSRYRDRVTEAFF. For the CDR3, the DNA is TGTGCCACCAGCAGGTACCGGGACAGGGTTACTGAAGCTTTCTTT. Looking up the rest from reference TRBV15 and TRBJ1-1 gives the full variable domain: DAMVIQNPRYQVTQFGKPVTLSCSQTLNHNVMYWYQQKSSQAPKLLFHYYDKDFNNEADTPDNFQSRRPNTSFCFLDIRSPGLGDTAMYLCATSRYRDRVTEAFFGQGTRLTVV.

The chain carries TRBV7-2 and TRBJ1-1; D possibly corresponds to TRBD1 (5 bases). The V gene's germline CDR1 is SGHTA and CDR2 FQGNSA. The CDR3 is made up of 14 amino acids. Between the trimmed V and J ends, which lost 5 bases and 1 base, there was a span of 11 bases. CDR3: CASSLLGPNTEAFF. For the CDR3, the DNA is TGTGCCAGCAGCCTCCTGGGGCCGAACACTGAAGCTTTCTTT. The full variable domain, its missing parts supplied by reference TRBV7-2 and TRBJ1-1, is GAGVSQSPSNKVTEKGKDVELRCDPISGHTALYWYRQSLGQGLEFLIYFQGNSAPDKSGLPSDRFSAERTGGSVSTLTIQRTQQEDSAVYLCASSLLGPNTEAFFGQGTRLTVV.

J is TRBJ1-4 and V is TRBV2; D unresolved. This CDR3 is 13 amino acids long. Germline V gives CDR1 SNHLY, CDR2 FYNNEI. Trimming pared 2 bases from V and 7 bases from J, leaving 8 bases between. The CDR3 protein is CASSELGGEKLFF. Written as DNA, the CDR3 is TGTGCCAGCAGTGAATTGGGAGGTGAAAAACTGTTTTTT.

This chain links TRBV12-3 or TRBV12-4 with TRBJ2-5, with a weak D call TRBD1 (5 bases). The CDR3 is 12 residues long. Trimming removed 6 bases at V and 5 bases at J, with 10 bases between. The CDR3 sequence is CASRSGYETQYF. DNA of the CDR3: TGTGCCAGCAGATCAGGGTACGAGACCCAGTACTTC.

The chain couples TRBV6-2 or TRBV6-3 to TRBJ2-1; TRBD2 aligns across 8 bases. J gave up 6 bases and V 4 bases, and 11 bases lay outside the gene matches. The CDR3 is made up of 16 amino acids. Germline assignment: CDR1 MNHEY and CDR2 SVGEGT. In DNA, the CDR3 is TGTGCCAGCAGTTCCGGATTACTAGCGGAGCTCAATGAGCAGTTCTTC. It yields the protein CASSSGLLAELNEQFF.

The CDR3 is CASSPEGPHTQPQHF. The CDR3 region has the DNA TGTGCCAGCAGTCCCGAGGGGCCTCACACACAGCCCCAGCATTTT. The genes are TRBV6-6 and TRBJ1-5; weak D call: TRBD1 (5 bases). Germline V CDR1 and CDR2: MNHNY, SVGAGI (reference sequence). V shed 5 bases and J shed 7 bases, with 18 bases lying between them. This CDR3 has 15 residues.

CDR3 DNA sequence: TGTGCCAGCAGCTCCCGGGGGCCGAGACTAGAGACGCAGTATTTT. Its protein is CASSSRGPRLETQYF. The genes are TRBV7-2 and TRBJ2-3; D tentatively reads TRBD1 or TRBD2 (6 bases each). Trimming stripped 4 bases from V and 9 bases from J, with 20 bases between. The V gene's germline CDR1 is SGHTA and CDR2 FQGNSA. The CDR3 loop spans 15 amino acids.

The rearrangement links TRBV7-8 to TRBJ2-7, with 7 bases identical to TRBD1. The trim removed 5 bases at V and 2 bases at J, leaving 9 bases unmatched. The CDR3 runs 15 residues. CDR1 is SGHVS and CDR2 is FQNEAQ in the germline V gene. CDR3 residues: CASSRPGTATYEQYF. Here the CDR3 DNA reads TGTGCCAGCAGCCGGCCCGGGACAGCTACCTACGAGCAGTACTTC.

This clonotype was recorded only once. The chain links TRBV20-1 to TRBJ2-1; 12 bases are shared with TRBD1. CDR1 is DFQATT, CDR2 SNEGSKA, per germline (reference sequence). V was clipped by 4 bases and J by 4 bases; unmatched bases: 5. The CDR3 is 15 residues long. The CDR3 spells CSAKGGQGAYNEQFF. The DNA for the CDR3 is TGCAGTGCTAAGGGGGGACAGGGGGCATACAATGAGCAGTTCTTC.

The V call is TRBV7-6, the J call TRBJ2-1; TRBD2 aligns across 13 bases. CDR1 and CDR2 (germline): SGHVS, FNYEAQ. CDR3 size: 15 residues. V shed 5 bases and J 6 bases; nucleotides not matched to a gene: 4. In DNA form, the CDR3 reads TGTGCCAGCAGCGGCGGACTAGCGGGAGCCAATGAGCAGTTCTTC. Translating it yields CASSGGLAGANEQFF. Drawing the rest from reference TRBV7-6 and TRBJ2-1, the complete variable domain is GAGVSQSPRYKVTKRGQDVALRCDPISGHVSLYWYRQALGQGPEFLTYFNYEAQQDKSGLPNDRFSAERPEGSISTLTIQRTEQRDSAMYRCASSGGLAGANEQFFGPGTRLTVL.

This clonotype was counted a few times. V is TRBV7-8 and J is TRBJ2-7, with a weak D call TRBD2 (7 bases). This CDR3 has 15 residues. Trimming took 1 base from V and 7 from J, leaving 17 bases between them. Germline assignment: CDR1 SGHVS and CDR2 FQNEAQ. The CDR3 is CASSLGWGGAQEQYF. The CDR3 DNA reads as TGTGCCAGCAGCTTAGGTTGGGGGGGGGCCCAAGAGCAGTACTTC.

The chain employs TRBV2 and TRBJ1-6; D unresolved. Between the trimmed V and J ends, which lost 6 bases and 4 bases, there was a span of 7 bases. This CDR3 is built from 13 residues. The V gene's germline CDR1 is SNHLY and CDR2 FYNNEI. The CDR3 DNA is TGTGCCAGCAGGGACGGTTATAATTCACCCCTCCACTTT. Protein sequence: CASRDGYNSPLHF.

This clonotype occurred a few times. The chain has TRBV6-1 and TRBJ2-3; TRBD1 is a possible D gene (6 bases). CDR1 MNHNS and CDR2 SASEGT come from the germline V gene. Deletions cut 2 bases from V and 1 base from J, with 10 bases between. The CDR3 totals 15 residues. The CDR3 here is CASSERQAGTDTQYF. The CDR3 DNA is TGTGCCAGCAGTGAAAGACAGGCGGGCACAGATACGCAGTATTTT.

The chain couples TRBV6-1 to TRBJ2-1; TRBD1 might be the D (6 bases). Trimming removed 6 bases at V and 2 bases at J, with 14 bases between. The CDR3 totals 15 residues. Germline lookup yields CDR1 MNHNS and CDR2 SASEGT. This chain's CDR3 is CASSAAQGPYNEQFF. CDR3 coding DNA: TGTGCCAGCAGCGCGGCCCAGGGGCCCTACAATGAGCAGTTCTTC.

A few counts support this clonotype. The chain has TRBV11-2 and TRBJ2-3; 10 nucleotides match TRBD1. Germline CDR1 is SGHAT and CDR2 is FQNNGV. With V trimmed by 2 bases and J by 5 bases, 7 bases remained unmatched. The CDR3 totals 16 residues. DNA for the CDR3: TGTGCCAGCAGCTTAACCGGACAGGGGGTTGGAGATACGCAGTATTTT. This sequence encodes CASSLTGQGVGDTQYF.

Comment on this clonotype: At one end the junction does not follow the germline gene, possibly because of a read error. The V gene is TRBV5-3, the J gene TRBJ2-6; 8 bases are a match to TRBD1. TRBV5-3 belongs to the ORF category, with a function that is uncertain. The CDR3 extends over 16 amino acids. The CDR3 loop is CASSSGQGTGANVLTF. CDR3 DNA sequence: TGTGCCAGCAGCTCCGGACAGGGCACTGGGGCCAACGTCCTGACTTTC.

V usage is TRBV6-1 and J usage is TRBJ1-1, with a possible D match to TRBD1 (5 bases). Germline CDR1 is MNHNS and CDR2 is SASEGT. This CDR3 comprises 15 residues. The germline V and J ends were trimmed by 2 bases and 4 bases, with 14 bases remaining between them. The CDR3 sequence is CASSEFQTALTEAFF. In DNA form, the CDR3 reads TGTGCCAGCAGTGAATTTCAGACAGCCCTCACTGAAGCTTTCTTT.

This sequence joins TRBV5-6 and TRBJ2-5, with 7 nucleotides matching TRBD1. V was clipped by 3 bases and J by 6 bases; unmatched bases: 8. Germline CDR1 reads SGHDT; CDR2 reads YYEEEE. The CDR3 runs to 14 residues. CDR3 in amino acids: CASSSKTGMKTQYF. In DNA, the CDR3 is TGTGCCAGCAGCTCGAAGACAGGGATGAAGACCCAGTACTTC.

The rearrangement joins TRBV7-2 to TRBJ2-7; 7 nucleotides align to TRBD2. Trimming took 0 bases from V and 3 from J; bases not matched to a gene: 2. Per germline, CDR1 SGHTA and CDR2 FQGNSA. The CDR3 totals 14 residues. DNA for the CDR3: TGTGCCAGCAGCTTAGCGACGGGAGGCTACGAGCAGTACTTC. Translation: CASSLATGGYEQYF. The complete variable domain, with remaining parts taken from reference TRBV7-2 and TRBJ2-7, reads GAGVSQSPSNKVTEKGKDVELRCDPISGHTALYWYRQSLGQGLEFLIYFQGNSAPDKSGLPSDRFSAERTGGSVSTLTIQRTQQEDSAVYLCASSLATGGYEQYFGPGTRLTVT.

J is TRBJ1-5 and V is TRBV27; 7 bases line up with TRBD1. The V gene's germline CDR1 is MNHEY and CDR2 SMNVEV (reference sequence). The CDR3 is 16 residues long. The V and J ends lost 4 bases and 5 bases, in that order; junction bases with no gene match: 11. This chain's CDR3 is CASSSSSTGFDQPQHF. The CDR3 bases are TGTGCCAGCAGTTCCTCCTCGACAGGGTTCGATCAGCCCCAGCATTTT.